The 17 T cell receptor beta chains below all came from one sample that was sequenced in a study of blood T cell repertoires in COVID-19. Data came from immunoSEQ multiplex PCR; TCRdb stores just in-frame clones and leaves some out. The sample records over 50,000 clones, roughly 80% being singletons. The specimen sequenced was peripheral blood. These receptors were collected from a woman between 45 and 65 years old with active or convalescent COVID-19.

CDR3 residues: CASSLAPGTYGYTF. Written as DNA, the CDR3 is TGTGCCAGCAGCTTAGCGCCAGGTACCTATGGCTACACCTTC. The chain couples TRBV7-9 to TRBJ1-2; no firm D call. The germline CDR1 and CDR2 sequences are SEHNR and FQNEAQ (reference sequence). V was trimmed by 0 bases and J by 4 bases, leaving 9 bases between them. CDR3 length: 14 residues.

The V and J genes are TRBV25-1 and TRBJ1-1; TRBD1 matches 7 bases. CDR1 and CDR2 (germline): MGHDK, SYGVNS. The CDR3 contains 12 residues. The V segment lost 5 bases and the J segment 8 bases; nucleotides outside the gene matches: 5. Written as DNA, the CDR3 is TGTGCCAGCAGTAGGGACAGCCCAGAAGCTTTCTTT. This gives the protein CASSRDSPEAFF.

The gene calls are TRBV5-1 and TRBJ2-1; 7 nucleotides align to TRBD2. Unmatched junction bases numbered 11, after V lost 2 bases and J lost 3 bases. This CDR3 has 17 amino acids. Germline CDR1 is SGHRS and CDR2 is YFSETQ. CDR3 protein: CASSLTSDHLLYNEQFF. In DNA, the CDR3 is TGCGCCAGCAGCTTAACTAGCGACCATCTACTCTACAATGAGCAGTTCTTC.

This clone was seen only once. The chain carries TRBV2 and TRBJ2-1, with 11 bases lining up with TRBD2. This CDR3 spans 16 amino acids. Germline V lookup: CDR1 SNHLY, CDR2 FYNNEI. V lost 3 bases to trimming and J lost 10 bases; unmatched junction nucleotides: 11. The CDR3 spells CASSDSLAGGVVEQFF. CDR3 bases: TGTGCCAGCAGTGATAGCCTAGCGGGGGGCGTAGTGGAGCAGTTCTTC.

The rearrangement joins TRBV18 to TRBJ1-3; D remains unclear. The germline gives CDR1 KGHSH, CDR2 LQKENI. The V end lost 3 bases, the J end lost 2 bases, and 17 bases lay between the germline ends. The CDR3 contains 17 residues. This CDR3 is CASSPTFAGNTGNTIYF. For the CDR3, the DNA is TGTGCCAGCTCACCGACCTTCGCGGGGAACACTGGAAACACCATATATTTT.

The DNA for the CDR3 is TGTGCCATCAGTGAGGGACAGGGTATGGGCACAGATACGCAGTATTTT. This encodes CAISEGQGMGTDTQYF. V usage is TRBV10-3 and J usage is TRBJ2-3, with TRBD1 matching 8 bases. This CDR3 is 16 amino acids long. Looked up from germline, CDR1 is ENHRY and CDR2 is SYGVKD. The trim removed 2 bases at V and 1 base at J, leaving 5 bases unmatched.

The chain joins TRBV24-1 to TRBJ2-1; 16 nucleotides agree with TRBD2. CDR3 length: 17 residues. CDR1 is KGHDR, CDR2 SFDVKD, per germline. J was trimmed by 6 bases and V by 3 bases; bases with no gene match: 4. CDR3 protein: CATSDGTSGRGGNEQFF. CDR3 nucleotides: TGTGCCACCAGTGATGGGACTAGCGGGAGGGGGGGCAATGAGCAGTTCTTC.

The chain joins TRBV5-1 to TRBJ2-2; no clear D gene. The CDR3 is made up of 14 amino acids. V was pared by 6 bases and J by 0 bases, with 9 bases between. Germline assignment: CDR1 SGHRS and CDR2 YFSETQ. DNA of the CDR3: TGCGCCAGCAAGTTAGAGGCGAACACCGGGGAGCTGTTTTTT. It yields the protein CASKLEANTGELFF.

The chain carries TRBV9 and TRBJ2-3, with D possibly matching TRBD2 (5 bases). Germline V gives CDR1 SGDLS, CDR2 YYNGEE. Trimming pared 4 bases from V and 5 bases from J, leaving 20 bases between. The CDR3 runs to 16 residues. CDR3 sequence (DNA): TGTGCCAGCAGCTTTACCTCACGGGATGTTCGAGATACGCAGTATTTT. Its translation: CASSFTSRDVRDTQYF.

The gene calls are TRBV15 and TRBJ2-7; TRBD2 agrees at 10 bases. This CDR3 spans 15 amino acids. CDR1 and CDR2 from the germline V gene are LNHNV and YYDKDF (reference sequence). The V and J ends lost 6 bases and 5 bases, in that order; junction bases with no gene match: 10. CDR3 loop: CATSWGLAGANEQYF. The CDR3 DNA reads TGTGCCACCAGTTGGGGGCTAGCGGGAGCAAACGAGCAGTACTTC.

The table lists this clone with a few counts. The chain has TRBV19 and TRBJ1-6; 7 positions match TRBD1. V was pared by 3 bases and J by 8 bases, with 4 bases of the junction left unmatched. The CDR3 is 14 residues long. The germline V gene has CDR1 LNHDA and CDR2 SQIVND (reference sequence). The CDR3 sequence: CASSMRDSDSPLHF. The DNA of the CDR3 is TGTGCCAGTAGTATGCGGGACAGTGATTCACCCCTCCACTTT.

The CDR3: CASSLGVSTEAFF. The CDR3 bases are TGCGCCAGCAGCTTGGGCGTTAGCACTGAAGCTTTCTTT. V and J are TRBV5-1 and TRBJ1-1; D remains unclear. Between the trimmed V and J ends, which lost 0 bases and 4 bases, there was a span of 7 bases. In germline, CDR1 is SGHRS, CDR2 YFSETQ. The CDR3 has 13 amino acids. Complete variable domain (other parts from reference TRBV5-1 and TRBJ1-1): KAGVTQTPRYLIKTRGQQVTLSCSPISGHRSVSWYQQTPGQGLQFLFEYFSETQRNKGNFPGRFSGRQFSNSRSEMNVSTLELGDSALYLCASSLGVSTEAFFGQGTRLTVV.

This clone was detected a few times. The chain uses TRBV3-1 (or the pseudogene TRBV3-2) and TRBJ2-2; D call uncertain. V dropped 0 bases and J dropped 9 bases, with 11 bases sitting between them. Germline V gene lookup returns CDR1 LGHDT and CDR2 YNNKEL (reference sequence). CDR3 length equals 14 residues. The CDR3 here is CASSQDYGSWELFF. CDR3 coding DNA: TGTGCCAGCAGCCAAGATTATGGTAGCTGGGAGCTGTTTTTT.

The gene calls are TRBV7-2 and TRBJ2-7; D remains ambiguous. Trimming shortened V by 3 bases and J by 3 bases, and 9 bases separated the two germline ends. Germline V gives CDR1 SGHTA, CDR2 FQGNSA. There are 13 residues in the CDR3. The CDR3 loop reads CASSLGPRYEQYF. The CDR3 coding sequence is TGTGCCAGCAGCTTGGGCCCCCGCTACGAGCAGTACTTC.

V and J are TRBV25-1 and TRBJ1-2; no firm D call. CDR1 and CDR2 from the germline V gene are MGHDK and SYGVNS. The CDR3 is 13 amino acids. Trimming stripped 2 bases from V and 4 bases from J, with 8 bases between. CDR3 loop: CASSEGELYGYTF. The CDR3 coding sequence is TGTGCCAGCAGTGAAGGGGAGCTCTATGGCTACACCTTC.

In its sample, this clone was seen a few times. This sequence joins TRBV10-3 and TRBJ2-6, with 9 positions matching TRBD1. Germline V CDR1 and CDR2: ENHRY, SYGVKD. CDR3 size: 20 residues. V dropped 2 bases and J dropped 0; count of bases not matched to a gene: 11. CDR3 in amino acids: CAISEITGGTISSGANVLTF. CDR3 nucleotides: TGTGCCATCAGTGAGATAACAGGGGGCACCATTTCCTCTGGGGCCAACGTCCTGACTTTC.

The chain carries TRBV7-9 and TRBJ1-6; D not certain. Germline assignment: CDR1 SEHNR and CDR2 FQNEAQ (reference sequence). This CDR3 is 12 amino acids long. The V end was cut by 7 bases, the J end by 5 bases, with 6 bases between. The CDR3 nucleotides are TGTGCCAGCACCACCGATAATTCACCCCTCCACTTT. Translated, it gives CASTTDNSPLHF.